These T cell receptor beta chains were read from a single sample in a study of cytomegalovirus exposure and HLA in healthy donors. Sequenced by immunoSEQ multiplex PCR; TCRdb stores in-frame clones only, minus some. Among roughly 130,000 clones, 75% to 85% were seen once, and the ten largest hold 1%. The sequenced sample consisted of PBMCs. The origin of the receptors is a man aged 35 to 55 in good health and CMV-seronegative. Both conserved end residues are part of each CDR3. A D gene is named only where the DNA matches it firmly. For some rows the clone size is stated as once, few or many, or as a class when expanded; others skip it.

CDR3nt	CDR3aa	d_gene	v_gene	j_gene	abundance
TGTGCCAGTAGTTTCACACAGGGGGCGCTGACCGGGGAGCTGTTTTTT	CASSFTQGALTGELFF	TRBD1	TRBV19	TRBJ2-2	NA
TGTGCCAGCAGTTTGGCCCTCTTGGATACGCAGTATTTT	CASSLALLDTQYF	NA	TRBV27	TRBJ2-3	NA
TGTGCCAGTAAGGGACAGGGGGTACCGTTTGAAAAACTGTTTTTT	CASKGQGVPFEKLFF	TRBD1	TRBV19	TRBJ1-4	NA
TGCGCCAGCAGCCAAGGGGCGGGAGGGCCGACAGATACGCAGTATTTT	CASSQGAGGPTDTQYF	TRBD2	TRBV5-1	TRBJ2-3	NA
TGTGCCAGCAGCCCGCCCGGCGGGGCCTCTGGAAACACCATATATTTT	CASSPPGGASGNTIYF	NA	TRBV4-2	TRBJ1-3	NA
TGTGCCAGCAGTACCTCCCTAGCGGGGAGCTCCTACGAGCAGTACTTC	CASSTSLAGSSYEQYF	TRBD2	TRBV28	TRBJ2-7	NA
TGTGCCAGCAGCACCCTAAGCGGGAGGGGCAACGAGCAGTACTTC	CASSTLSGRGNEQYF	NA	TRBV21-1	TRBJ2-7	NA
TGTGCCATCAAGGGGTCCACTGAAGCTTTCTTT	CAIKGSTEAFF	NA	TRBV10-3	TRBJ1-1	NA
TGTGCCAGCAAAGCGGCCGACCTTTGGAACGAGCAGTACTTC	CASKAADLWNEQYF	NA	TRBV6-1	TRBJ2-7	NA
TGTGCCAGCAGTGAAGGGCCGGGCAGGGTTCTGGATGAGCAGTTCTTC	CASSEGPGRVLDEQFF	NA	TRBV2	TRBJ2-1	NA
TGCGCCAGCAGCCCCCGACAGGGTTCCTACGAGCAGTACTTC	CASSPRQGSYEQYF	TRBD1	TRBV5-1	TRBJ2-7	NA
TGTGCCAGCAGCTATAGACAGGGTTCAACCTACGAGCAGTACTTC	CASSYRQGSTYEQYF	TRBD1	TRBV7-9	TRBJ2-7	NA
TGTGCCAGCAGCTTAGCGCTAACTAGCGGGGGCACAGATACGCAGTATTTT	CASSLALTSGGTDTQYF	TRBD2	TRBV7-2	TRBJ2-3	NA
TGTGCCAGCAGCTTGGACGGGAACTATGGCTACACCTTC	CASSLDGNYGYTF	NA	TRBV5-4	TRBJ1-2	NA
TGCGCCAGCAGCTTGGCCCTAGCGGGAGGGACGATGGATACGCAGTATTTT	CASSLALAGGTMDTQYF	TRBD2	TRBV5-1	TRBJ2-3	NA
TGCAGCGCCGGATTGGGGACAGGTCAAGAGACCCAGTACTTC	CSAGLGTGQETQYF	TRBD1	TRBV29-1	TRBJ2-5	NA
TGTGCCAGCAGCCTTGGACAGGGAAAAGTGTCACCCCCCCACTTT	CASSLGQGKVSPPHF	TRBD1	TRBV7-2	TRBJ1-6	few
TGTGCCAGTAGTGGCACCCTGACAGCAGGTAATCAGCCCCAGCATTTT	CASSGTLTAGNQPQHF	NA	TRBV19	TRBJ1-5	NA
TGCACCAGCAGCCCCTACAAGGCTAGTGGCTACACCTTC	CTSSPYKASGYTF	NA	TRBV1	TRBJ1-2	once
TGTGCCAGTAGTAGAGTGGGAGGTCCGCAGTTCTTC	CASSRVGGPQFF	NA	TRBV19	TRBJ2-1	NA
TGTGCCAGCAGGCTAGCGGGAGGCCCTTCTATCGAGCAGTACTTC	CASRLAGGPSIEQYF	TRBD2	TRBV6-6	TRBJ2-7	NA
TGTGCCAGCAGCTTAGAAGACAGCTCCTACGAGCAGTACTTC	CASSLEDSSYEQYF	NA	TRBV7-9	TRBJ2-7	NA
TGTGCCAGCAGCCCCCCGGGCGGGAGCTACAATGAGCAGTTCTTC	CASSPPGGSYNEQFF	TRBD2	TRBV7-2	TRBJ2-1	NA
TGTGCCTGGAGTAGGGGACTAGCGGGACTAGAGACCCAGTACTTC	CAWSRGLAGLETQYF	TRBD2	TRBV30	TRBJ2-5	NA
TGTGCCAGCAGCTTGGATCTAGCGGGGGGAATCATGGAGACCCAGTACTTC	CASSLDLAGGIMETQYF	TRBD2	TRBV7-2	TRBJ2-5	few
TGTGCCAGTACCTATAACACCGGGGAGCTGTTTTTT	CASTYNTGELFF	NA	TRBV19	TRBJ2-2	NA
TGTGCCAGCAGTTCCCACTCCGACAGGGTGGAGACCCAGTACTTC	CASSSHSDRVETQYF	TRBD1	TRBV6-6	TRBJ2-5	NA
TGTGCCAGCTCGCGAGGGCTAACCGGGAACACTGAAGCTTTCTTT	CASSRGLTGNTEAFF	NA	TRBV18	TRBJ1-1	NA
TGTGCCAGCACTTTGACAGTGGCTGGCTACACCTTC	CASTLTVAGYTF	NA	TRBV6-1	TRBJ1-2	NA
TGTGCCAGCAGTTTACGTGGGACAGGGAGGTTTGTGAAGGAAAAACTGTTTTTT	CASSLRGTGRFVKEKLFF	TRBD1	TRBV28	TRBJ1-4	few
TGCGCCAGCAGCTTGCCCCCCGGCGAGCAGTACTTC	CASSLPPGEQYF	NA	TRBV5-1	TRBJ2-7	NA
TGTGCCAGCAGCCCGGGTTTGGGCACAGATACGCAGTATTTT	CASSPGLGTDTQYF	NA	TRBV7-9	TRBJ2-3	once
TGTGCCAGCGAGCGCACCGGGGAGCTGTTTTTT	CASERTGELFF	NA	TRBV6-6	TRBJ2-2	once
TGTGCCAGCAGCCCCCAATTGAACACTGAAGCTTTCTTT	CASSPQLNTEAFF	NA	TRBV7-3	TRBJ1-1	NA
TGTGCCAGCAGTGCGGACAATTACAATGAGCAGTTCTTC	CASSADNYNEQFF	NA	TRBV2	TRBJ2-1	NA
TGTGCCTGGAGTCCGGGGATCGCCTATGGCTACACCTTC	CAWSPGIAYGYTF	NA	TRBV30	TRBJ1-2	NA
TGCGCCAGCAGCCTCCATCCAGGGCCCTCCTACAATGAGCAGTTCTTC	CASSLHPGPSYNEQFF	NA	TRBV4-1	TRBJ2-1	few
TGTGCCAGCAGCCCAGCCGGGACTAGCGGGATGAATGAGCAGTTCTTC	CASSPAGTSGMNEQFF	TRBD2	TRBV9	TRBJ2-1	NA
TGTGCCAGCAGTTTGCGCGGCGTGACCGGGGAGCTGTTTTTT	CASSLRGVTGELFF	NA	TRBV28	TRBJ2-2	NA
TGTGCCAGCAGCTTTCTACTAGCGGGAGGGCCAGGCGGGGAGCTGTTTTTT	CASSFLLAGGPGGELFF	TRBD2	TRBV2	TRBJ2-2	NA
TGCGCCAGCAGCCCCGGGGACAGGGGAACTGGGGCCAACGTCCTGACTTTC	CASSPGDRGTGANVLTF	TRBD1	TRBV5-1	TRBJ2-6	NA
TGCGCCAGCAGTGAGTATAGCGGAGTCTACAATGAGCAGTTCTTC	CASSEYSGVYNEQFF	NA	TRBV10-1	TRBJ2-1	few
TGTGCCGGCCCAGGACGCGGGGGGCGGAGCACAGATACGCAGTATTTT	CAGPGRGGRSTDTQYF	TRBD2	TRBV2	TRBJ2-3	NA
TGTGCCAGCAGCCCACCCGAGGGCGGCAAAAACATTCAGTACTTC	CASSPPEGGKNIQYF	NA	TRBV5-6	TRBJ2-4	NA
TGTGCCAGCATGCGGACAGGCTCCTACGAGCAGTACTTC	CASMRTGSYEQYF	TRBD1	TRBV6-1	TRBJ2-7	NA
TGTGCCAGCAGTGCGGGGGAGCAGACCCAGTACTTC	CASSAGEQTQYF	NA	TRBV2	TRBJ2-5	NA
TGCGCCAGCAGCTTGGGGGGCGTCACCTACAATGAGCAGTTCTTC	CASSLGGVTYNEQFF	NA	TRBV5-1	TRBJ2-1	NA
TGTGCCAGCAGTGCCAGGGTGACAGGGACTGAAGCTTTCTTT	CASSARVTGTEAFF	TRBD1	TRBV25-1	TRBJ1-1	NA
TGTGCCAGCAGCCTCACGGGGACAGCGGGCACTGAAGCTTTCTTT	CASSLTGTAGTEAFF	TRBD1	TRBV7-2	TRBJ1-1	NA
TGTGCCAGCTCAGCATACAGGGGCCCCAATGAAAAACTGTTTTTT	CASSAYRGPNEKLFF	TRBD1	TRBV18	TRBJ1-4	NA
TGTGCCAGCAGTCGGACAGACTACACCGGGGAGCTGTTTTTT	CASSRTDYTGELFF	NA	TRBV7-6	TRBJ2-2	NA
TGTGCCAGCAGCCAAGATCCTGAGGGGACAGGGGTCCTCTGGACTGGAAACACCATATATTTT	CASSQDPEGTGVLWTGNTIYF	TRBD1	TRBV4-2	TRBJ1-3	NA